The 2 T cell receptor beta chains below come from one sample, sequenced in a study of beta chain features in type 1 diabetes. The authors reverse transcribed all of the isolated RNA, so sequencing captured expressed TCRB transcripts. Sequenced by immunoSEQ multiplex PCR; TCRdb stores in-frame clones only, minus some. The sample lists around 190,000 clones; approximately 13% were seen once. Source material: central memory CD4+ T cells from blood. The receptors come from a woman aged 18-29 years in good health.

There are a few counts of this clone. The chain joins TRBV7-9 to TRBJ2-7, with 8 positions matching TRBD1. The V segment lost 5 bases and the J segment 5 bases; nucleotides outside the gene matches: 8. Germline V gene lookup returns CDR1 SEHNR and CDR2 FQNEAQ (reference sequence). This CDR3 spans 14 amino acids. The CDR3, as DNA: TGTGCCAGCAGCATAGGACAGGGAATTGACGAGCAGTACTTC. Protein product: CASSIGQGIDEQYF.

The J gene is TRBJ2-2, the V gene TRBV28; maybe TRBD1 (6 bases). From germline, CDR1 is MDHEN and CDR2 SYDVKM. V was trimmed by 3 bases and J by 5 bases, leaving 10 bases between them. The CDR3 contains 14 residues. Written as DNA, the CDR3 is TGTGCCAGCAGTTTTCCGCAGGGGACCGGGGAGCTGTTTTTT. It encodes CASSFPQGTGELFF.